This T cell receptor (beta chain) was sequenced during a study of T cells in Graves' hyperthyroidism and ophthalmopathy. This clonotype turned up a few times. From RNA transcripts, TCR beta CDR3 regions were amplified. When the TCR CDR3 underwent first-round RT-PCR, the HTBI primer set was used. TCRdb processed the multiplex PCR reads anew with MiXCR; each CDR3 protein has one entry. The sample contains about 570,000 distinct CDR3 sequences, about 15% of which appear only once. Losses at the gene ends were 4 bases for V and 2 bases for J; bases not matched to a gene: 12. CDR1 DFQATT and CDR2 SNEGSKA come from the germline V gene (reference sequence). The CDR3 is 16 amino acids.

The receptor comes from a woman aged 40 to 50 with Graves' hyperthyroidism. The sample consisted of blood. The rearrangement uses TRBV20-1 and TRBJ2-3, with TRBD2 matching over 7 bases. CDR3 nucleotide sequence: TGCAGTGCTATCCCCCCCCAGCGGGACTTCACAGATACGCAGTATTTT. Translation: CSAIPPQRDFTDTQYF.